The T cell receptor (beta chain) described here comes from a study of blood T cell repertoires in COVID-19. Turning to the study itself: Donors in the United States, Italy and Spain gave samples during acute or convalescent COVID-19. PBMCs, B-cell-depleted T cells, or T cells provided the cDNA or gDNA that made up the material.

Data came from immunoSEQ multiplex PCR; TCRdb stores just in-frame clones and leaves some out. Altogether 110,000 or so clones are present, approximately 80% being singletons, with the ten largest covering less than 9.5%. V was pared by 4 bases and J by 6 bases, with 18 bases of the junction left unmatched. From germline, CDR1 is SQVTM and CDR2 ANQGSEA. This CDR3 has 18 residues. The receptor was derived from a woman aged 40 to 55 with acute or convalescent COVID-19. The sequenced sample consisted of peripheral blood. The V call is TRBV29-1, the J call TRBJ2-3; 11 bases agree with TRBD2. The CDR3 region is CSVVHAWVAGGQMDTQYF. CDR3 nucleotide sequence: TGCAGCGTTGTGCACGCCTGGGTAGCGGGGGGGCAAATGGATACGCAGTATTTT.